The clone carrying this T cell receptor (beta chain) was observed at least ten times. What it binds is not known. The data are from a study of glioma-infiltrating T cells. TCR alpha and beta CDR3 regions were amplified from RNA using iRepertoire nested multiplex PCR. TCRdb re-called the multiplex PCR reads with MiXCR, one entry per CDR3 protein. This table has approximately 90,000 distinct CDR3 sequences, under 30% appearing once. CDR1 and CDR2 (germline): LGHDT, YNNKEL (reference sequence). Trimming took 1 base from V and 10 from J, leaving 13 bases between them. This CDR3 region has 13 residues. Study outcomes and limitations: Tissue and blood shared very few CDR3 sequences.

The TCR originated in a human donor with low-grade glioma or glioblastoma, undergoing nonglioma brain surgery, or in good health (not recorded which). V and J are TRBV3-1 and TRBJ1-1, with TRBD1 as a possible D gene (5 bases). Specimen: glioma tissue, nonneoplastic brain tissue, or PBMCs (not recorded which). The CDR3, as DNA: TGTGCCAGCAGCCAAGGAGGGACGAGGGGAGCTTTCTTT. Amino acid sequence: CASSQGGTRGAFF.